These 22 T cell receptor beta chains originate from one sample sequenced in a study of OX40 agonist ivuxolimab in advanced cancers. Repertoires were generated with immunoSEQ multiplex PCR, while TCRdb's copy carries only in-frame clones and drops some. The data show about 50,000 clones, with 88% seen just once and 3.6% held by the top ten. The material sequenced was CD4+ or CD8+ T cells sorted from blood, taken in a trial of the OX40 agonist ivuxolimab. The receptors come from an adult with an advanced solid tumor such as melanoma, head and neck, liver or kidney cancer.

V gene TRBV27 combines with J gene TRBJ2-3, with D unclear. Trimming cost V 2 bases and J 1 base, with 13 bases left between them. The V gene's germline CDR1 is MNHEY and CDR2 SMNVEV (reference sequence). The CDR3 has 16 residues. Here the CDR3 reads CASSLQAVRGTDTQYF. The CDR3 DNA follows: TGTGCCAGCAGTTTACAGGCTGTGAGAGGCACAGATACGCAGTATTTT.

V gene TRBV7-3 combines with J gene TRBJ2-3, with 11 bases identical to TRBD1. The CDR3 loop spans 14 amino acids. CDR1 and CDR2 (germline): SGHTA, FQGTGA. Germline trimming cut 4 bases from V and 6 bases from J; bases unmatched to any gene: 3. The CDR3 DNA sequence: TGTGCCAGCAGCTCGGGACAGGGGGTGGATACGCAGTATTTT. The encoded protein is CASSSGQGVDTQYF.

CDR3 bases: TGTGCCAGCAGCTTACGTGGATCGTACGAGCAGTACTTC. This encodes CASSLRGSYEQYF. This chain uses TRBV11-2 with TRBJ2-7, with D unclear. V lost 2 bases and J lost 4, with 9 bases in between. Germline-derived CDR1 and CDR2 are SGHAT and FQNNGV. This CDR3 spans 13 amino acids.

The rearrangement uses TRBV6-6 and TRBJ1-5; no clear D. V was clipped by 0 bases and J by 4 bases, with 13 bases between them. Germline V CDR1 and CDR2: MNHNY, SVGAGI (reference sequence). The CDR3 is 16 residues long. The CDR3 loop reads CASSYSIGAGNQPQHF. For the CDR3, the DNA is TGTGCCAGCAGTTACTCGATTGGCGCGGGAAATCAGCCCCAGCATTTT.

The genes are TRBV6-6 and TRBJ1-5; 8 bases agree with TRBD1. The germline V gene has CDR1 MNHNY and CDR2 SVGAGI (reference sequence). The CDR3 has 15 amino acids. With V trimmed by 9 bases and J by 7 bases, 14 bases remained unmatched. This CDR3 is CASRYPGGSGQPQHF. Written as DNA, the CDR3 is TGTGCCAGTAGATACCCAGGGGGCTCGGGACAGCCCCAGCATTTT.

The chain couples TRBV4-2 to TRBJ1-1; D is unresolved. Germline CDR1 and CDR2: LGHNA and YNFKEQ. Deletions cut 4 bases from V and 4 bases from J, with 13 bases between. The length of the CDR3 is 14 residues. The CDR3 protein is CASSPTPLSTEAFF. CDR3 nucleotide sequence: TGTGCCAGCAGCCCTACACCTCTAAGCACTGAAGCTTTCTTT.

V usage is TRBV5-4 and J usage is TRBJ2-7, with D maybe TRBD1 (6 bases). The CDR3 is 14 residues long. The germline V gene has CDR1 SGHNT and CDR2 YYREEE (reference sequence). V was clipped by 1 base and J by 5 bases, with 13 bases between them. The CDR3 nucleotides read TGTGCCAGCAGCTTGTATTCGTCAGGGGACGAGCAGTACTTC. Translating gives CASSLYSSGDEQYF.

The genes are TRBV9 and TRBJ2-6; no clear D gene. Germline CDR1 and CDR2: SGDLS and YYNGEE. The CDR3 sequence is 13 residues long. The germline V and J ends were trimmed by 3 bases and 2 bases, with 3 bases remaining between them. CDR3 protein: CASSAPGANVLTF. In DNA, the CDR3 is TGTGCCAGCAGCGCCCCTGGGGCCAACGTCCTGACTTTC.

The V and J genes are TRBV4-1 and TRBJ2-3, with D tentatively TRBD1 (5 bases). The CDR3 covers 16 residues. V lost 2 bases and J 1 base, leaving 13 bases between the germline ends. The germline gives CDR1 MGHRA, CDR2 YSYEKL. DNA of the CDR3: TGCGCCAGCAGCCAACTGAAAGGGGCGGGCACAGATACGCAGTATTTT. Protein product: CASSQLKGAGTDTQYF.

In nucleotides, the CDR3 is TGTGCCAGCAGCTTAGCGGCGAGCACCTACTACGAGCAGTACTTC. Encoded protein: CASSLAASTYYEQYF. The rearrangement joins TRBV7-8 to TRBJ2-5, with no clear D. Judging by the DNA end, TRBJ2-7 fits better; the J call may be wrong. This CDR3 has 15 amino acids. Germline loops: CDR1 SGHVS, CDR2 FQNEAQ.

The CDR3 DNA reads TGTGCCAGCTCACCAATGGGGACCTCCGGAAAACTGTTTTTT. Protein sequence: CASSPMGTSGKLFF. The chain recombines TRBV18 with TRBJ1-4; a weak D match, TRBD1 (5 bases). CDR3 size: 14 residues. V was clipped by 2 bases and J by 10 bases, with 14 bases between them. CDR1 and CDR2 (germline): KGHSH, LQKENI.

The chain joins TRBV28 to TRBJ1-1, with no clear D. Trimming removed 7 bases at V and 0 bases at J, with 18 bases between. CDR1 is MDHEN and CDR2 is SYDVKM in the germline V gene. This CDR3 has 16 residues. The CDR3: CASKRHRFFLNTEAFF. In nucleotides, the CDR3 is TGTGCCAGCAAGCGACACCGGTTTTTTCTGAACACTGAAGCTTTCTTT.

The chain couples TRBV11-3 to TRBJ2-3; D unclear. CDR1 is SGHNT, CDR2 YENEEA, per germline. V was shortened by 1 base and J by 5 bases, with 10 bases between the two germline ends. The CDR3 contains 14 residues. This CDR3 is CASSLGGSRDTQYF. CDR3 nucleotide sequence: TGTGCCAGCAGCTTAGGGGGATCCCGAGATACGCAGTATTTT.

This chain uses TRBV7-9 with TRBJ2-3; D remains unclear. This CDR3 spans 13 amino acids. Trimming removed 3 bases from V and 5 bases from J, with 9 bases in between. The germline V gene encodes CDR1 SEHNR and CDR2 FQNEAQ (reference sequence). The CDR3 protein is CASSFSKQDTQYF. The DNA of the CDR3 is TGTGCCAGCAGCTTTTCAAAGCAAGATACGCAGTATTTT.

This sequence joins TRBV5-1 and TRBJ2-5, with D uncertain. The ends were cut back, 0 bases at V and 5 bases at J, with 14 bases in the middle. The CDR3 spans 15 residues. Germline lookup yields CDR1 SGHRS and CDR2 YFSETQ. The CDR3 DNA reads as TGCGCCAGCAGCTTGGCCGGCGGCCAGTGGGAGACCCAGTACTTC. Translating it yields CASSLAGGQWETQYF.

The gene calls are TRBV10-1 and TRBJ2-7, with D possibly called TRBD1 or TRBD2 (5 bases each). Germline CDR1 WNHNN, CDR2 SYGVQD (reference sequence). The CDR3 extends over 13 amino acids. V was pared by 11 bases and J by 6 bases, with 20 bases between. The CDR3 loop is CAAPEGPGVEQYF. Here the CDR3 DNA reads TGCGCCGCCCCTGAGGGGCCCGGGGTCGAGCAGTACTTC.

In this sample, this clone turned up once. Written as DNA, the CDR3 is TGTGCCACCAGCAGAGTAGGGACAGGAGGGTTCGAGCAGTACTTC. Translated: CATSRVGTGGFEQYF. V and J are TRBV15 and TRBJ2-7; 8 bases map to TRBD1. The CDR3 has 15 amino acids. The V gene's germline CDR1 is LNHNV and CDR2 YYDKDF (reference sequence). The V gene end was trimmed by 1 base and the J gene end by 6 bases; junction bases not matched to a gene: 8.

This chain joins TRBV10-3 and TRBJ1-4; 10 nucleotides match TRBD1. The ends lost 3 bases at V and 6 bases at J; junction bases unmatched: 7. CDR3 length: 16 residues. Germline V gene data show CDR1 as ENHRY and CDR2 as SYGVKD. The CDR3 DNA reads TGTGCCATCAGTGACTCAGCAGGGACAGGGGATGAAAAACTGTTTTTT. It yields the protein CAISDSAGTGDEKLFF.

The chain carries TRBV11-2 and TRBJ2-3; D is unresolved. The CDR3 is made up of 15 amino acids. Germline CDR1 and CDR2: SGHAT and FQNNGV. Trimming took 3 bases from V and 2 from J, leaving 12 bases between them. CDR3 nucleotide sequence: TGTGCCAGCAGCTTCAACACGAAAGACACAGATACGCAGTATTTT. This encodes CASSFNTKDTDTQYF. Together with reference TRBV11-2 and TRBJ2-3, the CDR3 gives the full variable domain: EAGVAQSPRYKIIEKRQSVAFWCNPISGHATLYWYQQILGQGPKLLIQFQNNGVVDDSQLPKDRFSAERLKGVDSTLKIQPAKLEDSAVYLCASSFNTKDTDTQYFGPGTRLTVL.

V usage is TRBV9 and J usage is TRBJ1-2, with 7 bases matching TRBD1. CDR3 length: 14 residues. V gave up 3 bases and J gave up 4 bases; unmatched junction bases: 6. CDR1 is SGDLS and CDR2 is YYNGEE in the germline V gene. CDR3 loop: CASSDGQAFYGYTF. CDR3 DNA sequence: TGTGCCAGCAGCGATGGACAGGCCTTCTATGGCTACACCTTC. Variable domain in full (rest from reference TRBV9 and TRBJ1-2): DSGVTQTPKHLITATGQRVTLRCSPRSGDLSVYWYQQSLDQGLQFLIQYYNGEERAKGNILERFSAQQFPDLHSELNLSSLELGDSALYFCASSDGQAFYGYTFGSGTRLTVV.

The genes are TRBV7-9 and TRBJ2-6, with D unresolved. This CDR3 region has 12 residues. Trimming pared 10 bases from V and 4 bases from J, leaving 8 bases between. Germline values: CDR1 SEHNR, CDR2 FQNEAQ (reference sequence). The CDR3 region is CATAEGANVLTF. The CDR3 DNA reads TGTGCCACTGCGGAGGGGGCCAACGTCCTGACTTTC.

The chain uses TRBV5-1 and TRBJ1-3; no clear D gene. Trimming left V 4 bases short and J 0 bases short, with 8 bases between. The CDR3 runs 14 residues. Germline CDR1 reads SGHRS; CDR2 reads YFSETQ. CDR3 sequence reads: CASSDTHSGNTIYF. In DNA form, the CDR3 reads TGCGCCAGCAGCGACACCCACTCTGGAAACACCATATATTTT.